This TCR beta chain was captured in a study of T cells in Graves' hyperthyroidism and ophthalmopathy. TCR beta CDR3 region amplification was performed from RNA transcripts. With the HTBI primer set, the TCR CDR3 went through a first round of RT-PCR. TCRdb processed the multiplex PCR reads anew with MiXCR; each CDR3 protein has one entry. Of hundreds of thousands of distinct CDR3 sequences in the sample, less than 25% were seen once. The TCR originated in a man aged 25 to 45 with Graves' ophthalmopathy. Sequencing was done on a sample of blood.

This CDR3 reads CASSQEPFPINQPQHF. In DNA form, the CDR3 reads TGTGCCAGCAGCCAAGAGCCTTTCCCAATAAATCAGCCCCAGCATTTT. The chain uses TRBV4-2 and TRBJ1-5; D call uncertain. Germline CDR1 LGHNA, CDR2 YNFKEQ. The CDR3 loop spans 16 amino acids. Trimming took 0 bases from V and 4 from J, leaving 13 bases between them.